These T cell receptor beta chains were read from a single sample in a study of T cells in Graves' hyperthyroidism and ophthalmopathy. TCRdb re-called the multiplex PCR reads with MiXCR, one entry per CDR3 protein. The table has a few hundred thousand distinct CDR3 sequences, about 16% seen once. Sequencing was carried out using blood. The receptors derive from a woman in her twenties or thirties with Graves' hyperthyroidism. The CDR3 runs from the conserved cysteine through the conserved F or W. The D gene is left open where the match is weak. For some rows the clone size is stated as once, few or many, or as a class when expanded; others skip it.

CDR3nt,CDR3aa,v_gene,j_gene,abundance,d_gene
TGCAGTGCTCCCCGAACGGACAGGGGGCGGGGGAACACTGAAGCTTTCTTT,CSAPRTDRGRGNTEAFF,TRBV20-1,TRBJ1-1,many,TRBD1
TGTGCCAGCAGTTACGTAGGATTTGGGGAGCAGTACTTC,CASSYVGFGEQYF,TRBV6-5,TRBJ2-7,many,-
TGCGCCAGCAGCTACTCCTATGTAGGTGGGGGGACCGGGGAGCTGTTTTTT,CASSYSYVGGGTGELFF,TRBV4-1,TRBJ2-2,few,-
TGTGCTGGCCGTGCTAGCGGGAGGCCCTTTGGTACAGATACGCAGTATTTT,CAGRASGRPFGTDTQYF,TRBV2,TRBJ2-3,many,TRBD2
TGCGCCAGCAGCTTGGGCGGACTAGCGGGGGACAATGAGCAGTTCTTC,CASSLGGLAGDNEQFF,TRBV5-1,TRBJ2-1,-,TRBD2
TGCAGCGCTTCCGGGACAGCTTATGGCTACACCTTC,CSASGTAYGYTF,TRBV29-1,TRBJ1-2,-,TRBD1
TGTGCCAGCAGCTTAAGGACTAGCGGGAGAAATGAGCAGTTCTTC,CASSLRTSGRNEQFF,TRBV7-9,TRBJ2-1,many,TRBD2
TGTGCCTGGAATCCCCGGTGGGGACTAGCCTACAATGAGCAGTTCTTC,CAWNPRWGLAYNEQFF,TRBV30,TRBJ2-1,many,TRBD2
TGTGCTAGTGGTTCGGAGGGAAGGAACGAGCAGTACTTC,CASGSEGRNEQYF,TRBV12-5,TRBJ2-7,few,-
TGTGCCAGCAGCGTTGGTGGGAGAGATACGCAGTATTTT,CASSVGGRDTQYF,TRBV9,TRBJ2-3,-,-
TGCAGCGCCGCGCGGTGGGACACTGAAGCTTTCTTT,CSAARWDTEAFF,TRBV29-1,TRBJ1-1,-,-
TGCGCCAGCAGCCCTCGGTCTAGCGGTAGCACCGGGGAGCTGTTTTTT,CASSPRSSGSTGELFF,TRBV5-1,TRBJ2-2,many,TRBD2
TGTGCCAGCAGTTTAAGGGGGGCAGGAGGGATCAGTCAGCCCCAGCATTTT,CASSLRGAGGISQPQHF,TRBV27,TRBJ1-5,many,-
TGTGCCAGCAGCTTCAAGACCCGGGACAGGGAGTACTTC,CASSFKTRDREYF,TRBV7-2,TRBJ2-5,many,TRBD1
TGTGCCAGCAGCCAACGACAGGAAAAACTGTTTTTT,CASSQRQEKLFF,TRBV3-1,TRBJ1-4,few,-
TGTGCCAGCAGCGTAGAGTGGGAGGTGTCAGATACGCAGTATTTT,CASSVEWEVSDTQYF,TRBV9,TRBJ2-3,few,-
TGTGCCCATCTCGGGACAGGACTCTCTGGGGCCAACGTCCTGACTTTC,CAHLGTGLSGANVLTF,TRBV30,TRBJ2-6,few,TRBD1
TGTGCCAGCAGTGCTCCGGGACAGGGGGGAGATACGCAGTATTTT,CASSAPGQGGDTQYF,TRBV2,TRBJ2-3,many,TRBD1
TGTGCCAGCAGCTTAGATTATGGAGATACGCAGTATTTT,CASSLDYGDTQYF,TRBV11-2,TRBJ2-3,many,-
TGTGCCAGCAGCCAAGGCGTTAGGACAGGAGGCGAGCAGTACTTC,CASSQGVRTGGEQYF,TRBV3-1,TRBJ2-7,many,TRBD1
TGTGCCAGTAGTGCCAATTGGGCAGGATCCGGCTACACCTTC,CASSANWAGSGYTF,TRBV19,TRBJ1-2,-,-
TGCAGTGCTAGGGAAGGACTTTCCCCAGTGGATACGCAGTATTTT,CSAREGLSPVDTQYF,TRBV20-1,TRBJ2-3,few,-
TGCGCCAGCAGCGGGTCGACAGGGGCAGATACGCAGTATTTT,CASSGSTGADTQYF,TRBV5-1,TRBJ2-3,many,TRBD1
TGCAGTGCTCGACAGGGGATCGATAATTCACCCCTCCACTTT,CSARQGIDNSPLHF,TRBV20-1,TRBJ1-6,many,TRBD1
TGCAGTGCTAGACAACAGCTCCTTAATCAGCCCCAGCATTTT,CSARQQLLNQPQHF,TRBV20-1,TRBJ1-5,many,-
TGTGCCAGCGGAAGGGACCCTAGCTCCTACAATGAGCAGTTCTTC,CASGRDPSSYNEQFF,TRBV6-2/TRBV6-3,TRBJ2-1,-,-
TGTGCCAGCAGCCAGATACTAGAAACTGAAGCTTTCTTT,CASSQILETEAFF,TRBV2,TRBJ1-1,many,-
TGTGCCAGCACCCTAGGAGGGGGCATAGATACGCAGTATTTT,CASTLGGGIDTQYF,TRBV25-1,TRBJ2-3,few,-